A single sample is the source of the 5 T cell receptor beta chains below, sequenced in a study of T-cell reconstitution after alpha-beta-depleted transplantation in children. Unique molecular identifiers were incorporated during preparation of the TCRbeta library. Each CDR3 protein is one row after TCRdb ran MiXCR on the PCR reads. The sample lists 700,000 to 950,000 distinct CDR3 sequences, around 15% occurring once. The sequenced sample was PBMCs, mostly from graft donor cells, obtained 360 days after TCRalphabeta/CD19-depleted stem cell transplant. These receptors originate from a male patient younger than 18 who had a stem cell transplant for acute lymphoblastic leukemia, so the T cells may come from the graft donor.

This chain links TRBV9 with TRBJ1-4, with D hard to call. Trimming took off 3 bases at V and 11 bases at J, with 17 bases between the two ends. This CDR3 contains 14 residues. Germline V gene data show CDR1 as SGDLS and CDR2 as YYNGEE. The CDR3 sequence is CASSGSGLSEKLFF. CDR3 nucleotide sequence: TGTGCCAGCAGCGGATCGGGCCTCTCAGAGAAACTGTTTTTT.

At least ten counts were recorded for this clonotype. The V and J genes are TRBV7-8 and TRBJ2-1; D is perhaps TRBD2 (6 bases). The CDR3 consists of 15 residues. Per the germline V gene, CDR1 is SGHVS and CDR2 is FQNEAQ. V was shortened by 5 bases and J by 2 bases, with 13 bases between the two germline ends. The CDR3 reads CASSPRDLAYNEQFF. CDR3 in DNA: TGTGCCAGCAGCCCGAGGGACTTAGCCTACAATGAGCAGTTCTTC.

There are many counts of this clonotype. V usage is TRBV15 and J usage is TRBJ1-2; D might be TRBD1 (5 bases). This CDR3 spans 13 amino acids. Germline-derived CDR1 and CDR2 are LNHNV and YYDKDF (reference sequence). V lost 3 bases and J lost 5, with 10 bases in between. The CDR3 loop reads CATSRLGDYGYTF. For the CDR3, the DNA is TGTGCCACCAGCAGGTTAGGGGATTATGGCTACACCTTC.

The chain couples TRBV7-9 to TRBJ2-1, with D unclear. Per the germline V gene, CDR1 is SEHNR and CDR2 is FQNEAQ (reference sequence). With 2 bases removed from V and 5 bases from J, the gap between germline ends came to 10 bases. The CDR3 runs 14 residues. The CDR3 DNA reads TGTGCCAGCAGCTTAACGGTCGGAAACAATGAGCAGTTCTTC. It encodes CASSLTVGNNEQFF.

This clonotype was recorded many times. The rearrangement uses TRBV5-1 and TRBJ2-1, with TRBD2 identical over 13 bases. CDR1 is SGHRS and CDR2 is YFSETQ in the germline V gene. The CDR3 totals 16 residues. V was clipped by 3 bases and J by 9 bases; unmatched bases: 9. CDR3 sequence (DNA): TGCGCCAGCAGCTCAGGACTAGCGGGAGTAGGCGCTGAGCAGTTCTTC. Its protein is CASSSGLAGVGAEQFF.